Described below is a single T cell receptor beta chain sequence and its context. This CDR3 has 15 residues. CDR1 and CDR2 (germline): DFQATT, SNEGSKA (reference sequence). The source of the sample is a study of T cells expressing NK-cell markers. TCRdb re-called the 5' RACE reads, yielding one record per CDR3 amino acid sequence without DNA. The sample totals roughly 450,000 distinct CDR3 sequences. This sequence originates from a woman aged 45-59 years in good health. This chain links TRBV20-1 with TRBJ1-5. Material for sequencing was blood T cells: a sorted CD56 or NKG2C T cell subset, CD4+ or CD8+ T cells, or bulk PBMC T cells (not recorded which). The CDR3 here is CSARSLAGGNQPQHF.